The clone carrying this T cell receptor beta chain occurred a few times. This record belongs to a study of blood T cell repertoires in COVID-19. The overall study: Whether acute or convalescent, the COVID-19 samples came from the United States, Italy and Spain.

Per the germline V gene, CDR1 is MRHNA and CDR2 is SNTAGT. Trimming shortened V by 3 bases and J by 0 bases, and 7 bases separated the two germline ends. The CDR3 contains 14 residues. Per the original methods: Amplification with reference gene primers provided the estimates of nucleated cell counts. Method: immunoSEQ multiplex PCR; TCRdb's copy keeps in-frame clones and lacks some. V and J calls and clone size are those listed in that table; D and trimming were worked out from the DNA. The sample contains approximately 240,000 clones, around 89% of which appear only once. The participants were between about 18 and 90 years old and came from some 25 US areas.

The specimen sequenced was PBMCs or T cells enriched from blood (not recorded which). This sequence originates from a young woman in a cohort exposed to, infected with or recovered from COVID-19 (not recorded which). The chain carries TRBV6-4 and TRBJ2-3; D might be TRBD2 (5 bases). The CDR3 nucleotides are TGTGCCAGCAGTGAGGACTGGAGCACAGATACGCAGTATTTT. Encoded protein: CASSEDWSTDTQYF.